This T cell receptor beta chain was observed in a study of blood T cells in healthy people across ages (dated by TCRdb to between 2015 and 2016). With regard to the full study: Template switching captured roughly one uniquely barcoded TCR beta cDNA molecule per two T cells in model experiments. To track age-related changes in TCR beta repertoire diversity, the study relied on deep sequencing normalized with unique cDNA molecular identifiers. The donors were divided into four age groups: young (average roughly 15 years), middle-aged (about 40), aged (about 62) and long-lived (roughly 82). To avoid experimental bias, donors of different ages were spread randomly across the sequencing lanes. Using the same blood draw, the study looked at two additional independent replicas of 1 million unique cDNA reads for two donors, one aged 18 to 30 and the other aged 80 or older. Broad study findings and their caveats: Estimates of total diversity based on one million sequenced T cells were considered lower bounds and underestimates. The long-lived group showed more naive CD4+ T cells, fewer expanded clones and increased TCR diversity than the aged group, suggesting age selection. The CMV infection status of donors was not known, potentially confounding age-related changes in expanded clonotypes. Observed TCR beta diversity per million T cells fell roughly linearly with age, and a significant reduction was already apparent by age approximately 41. Observed TCR beta diversity correlated strongly with the percentage of naive T cells measured by flow cytometry. Bulk unsorted PBMC profiling prevented conclusive comparison of naive and antigen-experienced compartments.

There are 14 amino acids in the CDR3, from cysteine to phenylalanine inclusive. The only DNA kept is the CDR3, 42 bases in frame from the first base. The germline V gene provides CDR1 SGDLS and CDR2 YYNGEE. Cut back by 2 bases and 4 bases, the V and J ends lie 11 bases apart. The library was produced with 5' RACE. The listed sequencing device is Illumina HiSeq 2500. A second PCR of roughly 6 to 12 cycles was performed with a sample-barcoded 5' primer and a J-beta primer mix. A template-switch 5' adaptor carrying 12 random nucleotides introduced a unique molecular identifier onto each TCR beta cDNA molecule. Each sample yielded at least 3 million CDR3-containing paired-end reads. First-strand cDNA was synthesized from all RNA with the Mint cDNA synthesis kit, primed by a TRBC-specific oligonucleotide. Following uracil-DNA glycosylase treatment, a first 18-cycle PCR with universal primers M1SS and BC2_uni_R was performed on all cDNA. As for the authors' bioinformatics: For normalization, 1 million high-quality reads were randomly selected from each sample, with every read carrying a distinct molecular identifier. Reads sharing molecular identifiers were discarded rather than binned into consensus sequences. MiTCR, set to a Q25 quality threshold and the strictest error-elimination algorithm, was used for CDR3 identification, clonotype clustering and error correction. A nonparametric unseen species model with Euler transformation was used to estimate a lower bound on total TCR beta diversity. The public reads were run again by TCRdb, first through fastp at Q25 and then through MiXCR, and only productive beta chains were kept. Identical CDR3 protein sequences are pooled into one entry, listed with their most common genes and DNA. TCRdb, rather than the study authors, made the V and J calls. Counted in this sample were about 770,000 distinct CDR3 sequences; around 45% of them appeared once. The top ten hold roughly 19% of the sample.

The roughly 39 donors, aged roughly 6 to 95 years, were systemically healthy Caucasian individuals from Russia. About 9.8 milliliters of peripheral blood were drawn from each donor into EDTA-treated Vacutainer tubes. PBMCs were isolated by Ficoll-Paque density-gradient centrifugation, with at least 6 million obtained per sample. Total RNA, at least 5.5 micrograms per sample, was extracted from PBMCs with Trizol reagent. The percentages of naive CD45RAhigh/CD27high T cells were determined by flow cytometry on a PBMC aliquot from every donor. Details on this clonotype: Its antigen target is currently unknown. Base-call qualities are not available, and no considerably larger clone is one nucleotide away.

Sequenced: blood. The chain employs TRBV9 and TRBJ2-3; the D gene identity is not certain. This sequence was found in a man aged 55 to 70 in good health. The DNA is TGTGCCAGCAGCGTCGACTTCGGGTCAGATACGCAGTATTTT. Its protein product is CASSVDFGSDTQYF. Joined to the reference TRBV9 and TRBJ2-3 proteins, this CDR3 gives the full variable domain: DSGVTQTPKHLITATGQRVTLRCSPRSGDLSVYWYQQSLDQGLQFLIQYYNGEERAKGNILERFSAQQFPDLHSELNLSSLELGDSALYFCASSVDFGSDTQYFGPGTRLTVL.